Shown below are 27 T cell receptor beta chains from a single sample sequenced in a study of naive and memory T cell subsets. Four PCR rounds used nested alpha and beta constant region primers plus the SP2 primer. TCRdb re-called the UMI-ligation and nested PCR reads through MiXCR, storing one row per CDR3 protein. The repertoire includes 40,000 or so distinct CDR3 sequences, around 10% of them detected once, and almost 4% sits in the top ten. Regarding treatment: skin biopsy from PPD injection site in Mantoux-positive individual. TCR cDNA received a 3' ligated oligonucleotide that carried a UMI. This material consisted of skin, taken from a tuberculin skin test site. These receptor sequences come from an adult in good health.

In this sample, this clonotype turned up many times. The chain links TRBV5-1 to TRBJ2-7; 8 bases agree with TRBD2. Trimming removed 4 bases from V and 4 bases from J; junction bases left unmatched: 7. CDR1 SGHRS and CDR2 YFSETQ come from the germline V gene. The CDR3 contains 14 residues. The CDR3: CASSQLAAAYEQYF. The CDR3 nucleotides are TGCGCCAGCAGCCAACTAGCGGCAGCTTACGAGCAGTACTTC.

This clonotype was detected ten times or more. The chain is built from TRBV9 and TRBJ2-6; 8 positions match TRBD1. There are 18 residues in the CDR3. Trimming cost V 0 bases and J 4 bases; bases outside gene matches: 9. CDR1 and CDR2 from the germline V gene are SGDLS and YYNGEE. CDR3 amino acids: CASSVAGQGYPGANVLTF. CDR3 coding DNA: TGTGCCAGCAGCGTAGCAGGACAGGGATACCCCGGGGCCAACGTCCTGACTTTC.

This clonotype was counted ten times or more. The chain carries TRBV5-1 and TRBJ2-1; TRBD2 matches 9 bases. The length of the CDR3 is 16 residues. V lost 0 bases to trimming and J lost 3 bases; unmatched junction nucleotides: 4. Germline values: CDR1 SGHRS, CDR2 YFSETQ. The CDR3 loop is CASSLEASGDYNEQFF. The CDR3 coding sequence is TGCGCCAGCAGCTTGGAGGCTAGCGGGGACTACAATGAGCAGTTCTTC.

The chain carries TRBV28 and TRBJ2-7; TRBD1 is a possible D gene (5 bases). Trimming shortened V by 2 bases and J by 3 bases, and 14 bases separated the two germline ends. Germline lookup yields CDR1 MDHEN and CDR2 SYDVKM. The CDR3 spans 15 residues. The CDR3 DNA reads TGTGCCAGCAGTTTAGGGGCAGTGGACCTCTACGAGCAGTACTTC. Amino acid sequence: CASSLGAVDLYEQYF. Full variable domain (rest looked up from reference TRBV28 and TRBJ2-7): DVKVTQSSRYLVKRTGEKVFLECVQDMDHENMFWYRQDPGLGLRLIYFSYDVKMKEKGDIPEGYSVSREKKERFSLILESASTNQTSMYLCASSLGAVDLYEQYFGPGTRLTVT.

The chain uses TRBV7-9 and TRBJ1-1; D is undetermined. The CDR3 contains 15 residues. V was cut by 2 bases and J by 4 bases, with 14 bases left in between. CDR1 is SEHNR and CDR2 is FQNEAQ in the germline V gene (reference sequence). The CDR3 nucleotides are TGTGCCAGCAGCTTATTATCACAGCACAGCACTGAAGCTTTCTTT. Translating gives CASSLLSQHSTEAFF.

This clonotype occurred many times. The CDR3 sequence is CDRQDEAFF. The CDR3 DNA reads TGTGATAGACAAGATGAAGCTTTCTTT. The genes are TRBV18 and TRBJ1-1; D remains ambiguous. There are 9 residues in the CDR3. Germline CDR1 KGHSH, CDR2 LQKENI. Drawing the rest from reference TRBV18 and TRBJ1-1, the complete variable domain is NAGVMQNPRHLVRRRGQEARLRCSPMKGHSHVYWYRQLPEEGLKFMVYLQKENIIDESGMPKERFSAEFPKEGPSILRIQQVVRGDSAAYFCDRQDEAFFGQGTRLTVV.

The chain has TRBV6-5 and TRBJ2-7; D possibly uses TRBD1 or TRBD2 (5 bases each). The CDR3 covers 15 residues. CDR1 and CDR2 from the germline V gene are MNHEY and SVGAGI. Trimming left V 6 bases short and J 0 bases short, with 15 bases between. The CDR3 region has the DNA TGTGCCAGCAGCTTGGAGCTCGGGACCTCCTACGAGCAGTACTTC. It is translated as CASSLELGTSYEQYF.

The chain couples TRBV7-2 to TRBJ2-7; weak D call: TRBD1 (6 bases). V dropped 5 bases and J dropped 3 bases, with 23 bases sitting between them. The CDR3 runs to 17 residues. Germline CDR1 is SGHTA and CDR2 is FQGNSA. CDR3 sequence (DNA): TGTGCCAGCAGCATTTCTGGTAGGGTCAGGGGCAACTACGAGCAGTACTTC. It is translated as CASSISGRVRGNYEQYF.

The chain uses TRBV11-3 and TRBJ2-2; 8 bases are shared with TRBD1. V lost 6 bases to trimming and J lost 2 bases; unmatched junction nucleotides: 5. Germline V gene lookup returns CDR1 SGHNT and CDR2 YENEEA. CDR3 length: 15 amino acids. CDR3: CASRPTGANTGELFF. The CDR3 bases are TGTGCCAGCAGACCGACAGGGGCCAACACCGGGGAGCTGTTTTTT.

V and J are TRBV6-6 and TRBJ1-5; 8 nucleotides line up with TRBD1. With 4 bases clipped from V and 0 bases from J, the junction kept 8 bases outside the gene matches. CDR1 is MNHNY, CDR2 SVGAGI, per germline (reference sequence). The CDR3 runs to 17 residues. The chain's CDR3 is CASSSPGQAISNQPQHF. CDR3 nucleotides: TGTGCCAGCAGTTCACCGGGACAGGCGATTAGCAATCAGCCCCAGCATTTT.

This clonotype occurred many times. V usage is TRBV18 and J usage is TRBJ1-2; D is possibly TRBD1 (6 bases). Germline V gene lookup returns CDR1 KGHSH and CDR2 LQKENI. V was clipped by 1 base and J by 2 bases, with 8 bases between them. The CDR3 consists of 14 residues. CDR3 nucleotides: TGTGCCAGCTCACCACGAGACAGGAACTATGGCTACACCTTC. It yields the protein CASSPRDRNYGYTF.

This clonotype is medium-sized within its sample. V is TRBV6-5 and J is TRBJ2-7, with unresolved D. V dropped 0 bases and J dropped 4 bases, with 7 bases sitting between them. The CDR3 has 13 amino acids. Germline V gene lookup returns CDR1 MNHEY and CDR2 SVGAGI. This chain's CDR3 is CASSYSPAYEQYF. DNA for the CDR3: TGTGCCAGCAGTTACTCACCAGCATACGAGCAGTACTTC.

The chain has TRBV7-2 and TRBJ2-3; maybe TRBD1 (6 bases). The CDR3 length is 14 residues. Between the trimmed V and J ends, which lost 2 bases and 7 bases, there was a span of 13 bases. Germline V lookup: CDR1 SGHTA, CDR2 FQGNSA. CDR3 DNA sequence: TGTGCCAGCAGCTTAATCAAGGGGGTAAATACGCAGTATTTT. The encoded protein is CASSLIKGVNTQYF.

This chain connects TRBV12-3 or TRBV12-4 to TRBJ1-1; D is uncertain. V was trimmed by 5 bases and J by 6 bases, leaving 13 bases between them. CDR3 size: 13 residues. The CDR3, as DNA: TGTGCCAGCAGTCTCAACGAGTGGGCTGAAGCTTTCTTT. Amino acid sequence: CASSLNEWAEAFF.

This CDR3 reads CASTSQGIEQFF. CDR3 DNA sequence: TGTGCCAGCACAAGTCAAGGGATAGAGCAGTTCTTC. The gene calls are TRBV6-1 and TRBJ2-1, with unresolved D. The CDR3 has 12 residues. Germline V gene data show CDR1 as MNHNS and CDR2 as SASEGT. V was trimmed by 7 bases and J by 10 bases, leaving 14 bases between them.

This clonotype has ten or more counts. Its ends do not fully match the called genes, so a read error is possible. The chain has TRBV7-7 and TRBJ2-1, with a tentative D call TRBD2 (6 bases). The CDR3 is 15 residues long. CDR1 SSHAT and CDR2 FNYEAQ come from the germline V gene (reference sequence). The CDR3 sequence is CASSLGDGSINEQFF. The DNA for the CDR3 is TGTGCTAGCAGCTTAGGTGACGGGAGTATCAATGAGCAGTTCTTC.

This rearrangement joins TRBV15 to TRBJ1-1, with D hard to call. V gave up 3 bases and J gave up 4 bases, with 9 bases separating them. This CDR3 is built from 13 residues. CDR1 and CDR2 (germline): LNHNV, YYDKDF (reference sequence). The CDR3 DNA reads TGTGCCACCAGCAGGGCCGGGAGCACTGAAGCTTTCTTT. Translated: CATSRAGSTEAFF.

This clonotype was seen a few times. The rearrangement links TRBV2 to TRBJ2-7; 9 bases align to TRBD1. The CDR3 length is 14 residues. J gave up 4 bases and V 7 bases, and 8 bases lay outside the gene matches. Germline CDR1 SNHLY, CDR2 FYNNEI. The CDR3 reads CASNNGQGQYEQYF. CDR3 coding DNA: TGTGCCAGCAACAACGGACAGGGGCAATACGAGCAGTACTTC.

Of note for this clonotype: Being one base from a much bigger clone, this may be a read error. The chain carries TRBV20-1 and TRBJ2-3; D remains ambiguous. CDR1 and CDR2 from the germline V gene are DFQATT and SNEGSKA (reference sequence). The V gene lost 5 bases and the J gene lost 4 bases, with 7 bases spanning the gap. The CDR3 has 11 amino acids. The CDR3 reads CSAGRPDTQYF. The CDR3 nucleotides read TGCAGTGCTGGACGACCAGATACGCAGTATTTT.

This clonotype was detected a few times. V is TRBV5-1 and J is TRBJ2-6; D ambiguous. The CDR3 is 16 residues long. V shed 4 bases and J shed 1 base, with 12 bases lying between them. Per the germline V gene, CDR1 is SGHRS and CDR2 is YFSETQ. CDR3 bases: TGCGCCAGCAGCCCTTCTCCACGATCTGGGGCCAACGTCCTGACTTTC. Translation: CASSPSPRSGANVLTF. The variable domain in full, completed from reference TRBV5-1 and TRBJ2-6, reads KAGVTQTPRYLIKTRGQQVTLSCSPISGHRSVSWYQQTPGQGLQFLFEYFSETQRNKGNFPGRFSGRQFSNSRSEMNVSTLELGDSALYLCASSPSPRSGANVLTFGAGSRLTVL.

This clonotype has ten or more counts. J is TRBJ2-1 and V is TRBV5-1; D is ambiguous. Germline CDR1 SGHRS, CDR2 YFSETQ. Trimming removed 0 bases from V and 3 bases from J, with 10 bases in between. The CDR3 sequence is 15 residues long. The CDR3 protein is CASSLALSDYNEQFF. DNA for the CDR3: TGCGCCAGCAGCTTGGCACTTTCGGACTACAATGAGCAGTTCTTC. Full variable domain (outside the CDR3, taken from reference TRBV5-1 and TRBJ2-1): KAGVTQTPRYLIKTRGQQVTLSCSPISGHRSVSWYQQTPGQGLQFLFEYFSETQRNKGNFPGRFSGRQFSNSRSEMNVSTLELGDSALYLCASSLALSDYNEQFFGPGTRLTVL.

The sample holds a few counts of this clonotype. V is TRBV15 and J is TRBJ1-4; unclear D gene. The V end lost 0 bases, the J end lost 0 bases, and 5 bases lay between the germline ends. Germline loops: CDR1 LNHNV, CDR2 YYDKDF (reference sequence). The CDR3 covers 15 residues. The CDR3 coding sequence is TGTGCCACCAGCAGAGACCGTGCAACTAATGAAAAACTGTTTTTT. Its protein is CATSRDRATNEKLFF.

This clonotype was counted at least ten times. The genes are TRBV28 and TRBJ2-5; 8 bases match TRBD2. Unmatched junction bases numbered 6, after V lost 4 bases and J lost 2 bases. The CDR3 runs to 15 residues. The germline V gene encodes CDR1 MDHEN and CDR2 SYDVKM. CDR3 loop: CASSYTSGSQETQYF. The CDR3 region has the DNA TGTGCCAGCAGTTATACTAGCGGATCACAAGAGACCCAGTACTTC.

This clonotype was observed a handful of times. V gene TRBV11-2 combines with J gene TRBJ1-1, with TRBD1 identical over 9 bases. This CDR3 has 13 residues. From germline, CDR1 is SGHAT and CDR2 FQNNGV. Trimming took 7 bases from V and 10 from J; bases not matched to a gene: 10. In DNA form, the CDR3 reads TGTGCCAGCACTCTTATACAGGGGGCGAGAGCTTTCTTT. Amino acids: CASTLIQGARAFF.

The table lists this clonotype with a few counts. V is TRBV24-1 and J is TRBJ2-1, with 9 bases identical to TRBD2. Looked up from germline, CDR1 is KGHDR and CDR2 is SFDVKD. This CDR3 region has 15 residues. Trimming removed 6 bases from V and 7 bases from J; junction bases left unmatched: 9. The DNA of the CDR3 is TGTGCCACCAGTACCGGGGGCGGGGGGGCGAATGAGCAGTTCTTC. Translated: CATSTGGGGANEQFF.

As regards this clonotype: The CDR3 does not end in the conserved phenylalanine or tryptophan, so this is likely a read error. The chain has TRBV29-1 and TRBJ2-3; D unresolved. CDR3 length: 11 residues. Trimming pared 7 bases from V and 4 bases from J, leaving 9 bases between. The V gene's germline CDR1 is SQVTM and CDR2 ANQGSEA. CDR3 protein: CSAQGADTQYI. The CDR3, as DNA: TGCAGCGCCCAAGGTGCAGATACGCAGTATATT.

This clonotype was found many times. V and J are TRBV29-1 and TRBJ2-7; D unclear. CDR1 is SQVTM, CDR2 ANQGSEA, per germline. Between the trimmed V and J ends, which lost 4 bases and 6 bases, there was a span of 7 bases. The CDR3 has 10 residues. The CDR3 here is CSVVVAEQYF. CDR3 DNA: TGCAGCGTTGTTGTCGCCGAGCAGTACTTC.